This is a list of T cell receptor beta chains from one sample in a study of T cell responses to AZD1222 COVID-19 vaccine. Repertoires were generated with immunoSEQ multiplex PCR, while TCRdb's copy carries only in-frame clones and drops some. The repertoire has 100,000 to 150,000 clones, more than 90% of them found once; the top ten carry around 1.1%. The sequenced sample was peripheral blood, obtained 28 days after the second AZD1222 dose. The receptors come from an adult who received the AZD1222 COVID-19 vaccine. Each CDR3 is given with its conserved first and last residue. D genes are given only for firm matches. Rows may omit the clone size; those that give it use once, few, many or a size class.

v_gene: TRBV11-3; j_gene: TRBJ2-1; len: 13; d_gene: NA; abundance: NA; CDR3aa: CASSAGPRDEQFF; CDR3nt: TGTGCCAGCAGCGCTGGACCGAGGGATGAGCAGTTCTTC
v_gene: TRBV18; j_gene: TRBJ2-7; len: 13; d_gene: TRBD2; abundance: NA; CDR3aa: CASSPPGGREQYF; CDR3nt: TGTGCCAGCTCACCACCGGGGGGGAGGGAGCAGTACTTC
v_gene: TRBV21-1; j_gene: TRBJ2-1; len: 16; d_gene: NA; abundance: NA; CDR3aa: CASLDGGGRGIDEQFF; CDR3nt: TGTGCCAGCCTCGACGGGGGCGGGAGAGGTATCGATGAGCAGTTCTTC
v_gene: TRBV4-3; j_gene: TRBJ1-1; len: 15; d_gene: NA; abundance: NA; CDR3aa: CASSLINRDGTEAFF; CDR3nt: TGCGCCAGCAGTCTTATTAACAGGGATGGGACTGAAGCTTTCTTT
v_gene: TRBV2; j_gene: TRBJ2-1; len: 10; d_gene: NA; abundance: NA; CDR3aa: CASAGNEQFF; CDR3nt: TGTGCCAGCGCGGGCAATGAGCAGTTCTTC
v_gene: TRBV3-1/TRBV3-2; j_gene: TRBJ2-1; len: 12; d_gene: NA; abundance: NA; CDR3aa: CASSQAQDEQFF; CDR3nt: TGTGCCAGCAGCCAAGCGCAGGATGAGCAGTTCTTC
v_gene: TRBV18; j_gene: TRBJ2-5; len: 14; d_gene: TRBD1; abundance: NA; CDR3aa: CASSGTGRVETQYF; CDR3nt: TGTGCCAGCTCAGGGACAGGTCGGGTCGAGACCCAGTACTTC
v_gene: TRBV21-1; j_gene: TRBJ1-3; len: 14; d_gene: NA; abundance: NA; CDR3aa: CAIAELERRNTIYF; CDR3nt: TGTGCCATCGCGGAGCTAGAGAGGAGAAACACCATATATTTT
v_gene: TRBV7-2; j_gene: TRBJ2-3; len: 15; d_gene: NA; abundance: NA; CDR3aa: CASSSGLPFRDTQYF; CDR3nt: TGTGCCAGCAGCTCGGGACTCCCATTTAGGGATACGCAGTATTTT
v_gene: TRBV9; j_gene: TRBJ1-2; len: 14; d_gene: NA; abundance: NA; CDR3aa: CASSEDSGGYGYTF; CDR3nt: TGTGCCAGCAGCGAGGACAGTGGAGGCTATGGCTACACCTTC
v_gene: TRBV6-2/TRBV6-3; j_gene: TRBJ2-7; len: 14; d_gene: TRBD1; abundance: NA; CDR3aa: CASSDRDSAYEQYF; CDR3nt: TGTGCCAGCAGTGACCGGGACAGTGCCTACGAGCAGTACTTC
v_gene: TRBV4-3; j_gene: TRBJ2-2; len: 13; d_gene: NA; abundance: NA; CDR3aa: CASSNRNTGELFF; CDR3nt: TGCGCCAGCAGCAATCGGAACACCGGGGAGCTGTTTTTT
v_gene: TRBV7-9; j_gene: TRBJ2-1; len: 13; d_gene: NA; abundance: NA; CDR3aa: CASSKGREGEQFF; CDR3nt: TGTGCCAGCAGCAAGGGGCGGGAAGGTGAGCAGTTCTTC
v_gene: TRBV5-6; j_gene: TRBJ2-5; len: 15; d_gene: NA; abundance: NA; CDR3aa: CASSSGPDHQETQYF; CDR3nt: TGTGCCAGCAGCTCGGGACCTGACCACCAAGAGACCCAGTACTTC
v_gene: TRBV2; j_gene: TRBJ1-4; len: 15; d_gene: NA; abundance: NA; CDR3aa: CASSRQGSSNEKLFF; CDR3nt: TGTGCCAGCAGTCGCCAGGGGTCCTCTAATGAAAAACTGTTTTTT
v_gene: TRBV6-5; j_gene: TRBJ1-6; len: 16; d_gene: NA; abundance: NA; CDR3aa: CASSYWGARYNSPLHF; CDR3nt: TGTGCCAGCAGTTATTGGGGGGCCAGGTATAATTCACCCCTCCACTTT
v_gene: TRBV4-3; j_gene: TRBJ2-7; len: 16; d_gene: NA; abundance: NA; CDR3aa: CASSQEGAGVYYEQYF; CDR3nt: TGCGCCAGCAGCCAAGAAGGGGCAGGGGTCTACTACGAGCAGTACTTC
v_gene: TRBV12-3/TRBV12-4; j_gene: TRBJ2-1; len: 13; d_gene: NA; abundance: once; CDR3aa: CASSLGHLNEQFF; CDR3nt: TGTGCCAGCAGTTTGGGACACCTAAATGAGCAGTTCTTC
v_gene: TRBV5-1; j_gene: TRBJ1-5; len: 15; d_gene: NA; abundance: few; CDR3aa: CASSLGHPVGSTQHF; CDR3nt: TGCGCCAGCAGCTTGGGCCACCCAGTGGGGTCGACCCAGCATTTT
v_gene: TRBV7-9; j_gene: TRBJ2-7; len: 14; d_gene: NA; abundance: NA; CDR3aa: CASSLPSASYEQYF; CDR3nt: TGTGCCAGCAGCTTACCTAGCGCCTCCTACGAGCAGTACTTC
v_gene: TRBV5-5; j_gene: TRBJ2-6; len: 14; d_gene: NA; abundance: NA; CDR3aa: CASSLPAGANVLTF; CDR3nt: TGTGCCAGCAGCCTACCTGCTGGGGCCAACGTCCTGACTTTC
v_gene: TRBV6-1; j_gene: TRBJ2-3; len: 16; d_gene: NA; abundance: NA; CDR3aa: CASSEDLYRAEDTQYF; CDR3nt: TGTGCCAGCAGTGAAGATTTATACAGGGCGGAAGATACGCAGTATTTT
v_gene: TRBV15; j_gene: TRBJ2-5; len: 16; d_gene: TRBD2; abundance: NA; CDR3aa: CATSAYGREGGETQYF; CDR3nt: TGTGCCACCAGCGCCTATGGCCGGGAGGGCGGGGAGACCCAGTACTTC
v_gene: TRBV29-1; j_gene: TRBJ2-7; len: 13; d_gene: TRBD1; abundance: NA; CDR3aa: CSVQKTGRYEQYF; CDR3nt: TGCAGCGTTCAAAAGACAGGGCGGTACGAGCAGTACTTC
v_gene: TRBV4-3; j_gene: TRBJ2-1; len: 15; d_gene: NA; abundance: NA; CDR3aa: CASSLESGQYNEQFF; CDR3nt: TGCGCCAGCAGCTTGGAGAGCGGACAATACAATGAGCAGTTCTTC
v_gene: TRBV7-2; j_gene: TRBJ2-7; len: 14; d_gene: NA; abundance: NA; CDR3aa: CASSFDWSSYEQYF; CDR3nt: TGTGCCAGCAGCTTTGACTGGAGCTCCTACGAGCAGTACTTC
v_gene: TRBV3-1/TRBV3-2; j_gene: TRBJ2-1; len: 17; d_gene: TRBD2; abundance: NA; CDR3aa: CASSWMGTSGIYNEQFF; CDR3nt: TGTGCCAGCAGCTGGATGGGGACTAGCGGGATCTACAATGAGCAGTTCTTC
v_gene: TRBV9; j_gene: TRBJ2-3; len: 18; d_gene: TRBD2; abundance: few; CDR3aa: CASSVGGLAGSSTDTQYF; CDR3nt: TGTGCCAGCAGCGTAGGGGGACTAGCGGGATCCTCCACAGATACGCAGTATTTT
v_gene: TRBV9; j_gene: TRBJ1-6; len: 15; d_gene: TRBD1; abundance: NA; CDR3aa: CASSEGAGRNSPLHF; CDR3nt: TGTGCCAGCAGCGAGGGGGCCGGGAGGAATTCACCCCTCCACTTT
v_gene: TRBV5-1; j_gene: TRBJ1-2; len: 17; d_gene: TRBD1; abundance: NA; CDR3aa: CASTPGTGNRFNYGYTF; CDR3nt: TGCGCCAGCACCCCCGGGACAGGGAACAGATTTAACTATGGCTACACCTTC
v_gene: TRBV7-2; j_gene: TRBJ2-5; len: 15; d_gene: NA; abundance: NA; CDR3aa: CASSLGGLRAETQYF; CDR3nt: TGTGCCAGCAGCTTGGGCGGACTACGGGCAGAGACCCAGTACTTC
v_gene: TRBV2; j_gene: TRBJ1-3; len: 15; d_gene: NA; abundance: NA; CDR3aa: CASSDRGLSGNTIYF; CDR3nt: TGTGCCAGCAGTGACAGGGGCCTCTCTGGAAACACCATATATTTT
v_gene: TRBV7-2; j_gene: TRBJ1-2; len: 15; d_gene: TRBD1; abundance: NA; CDR3aa: CASSSGQGEIYGYTF; CDR3nt: TGTGCCAGCAGCTCCGGACAGGGAGAGATCTATGGCTACACCTTC
v_gene: TRBV7-6; j_gene: TRBJ2-1; len: 15; d_gene: TRBD2; abundance: once; CDR3aa: CASRPLAASYNEQFF; CDR3nt: TGTGCCAGCAGACCACTAGCGGCCTCCTACAATGAGCAGTTCTTC
v_gene: TRBV27; j_gene: TRBJ1-1; len: 15; d_gene: NA; abundance: NA; CDR3aa: CASSLLGPAPREAFF; CDR3nt: TGTGCCAGCAGTTTATTAGGGCCAGCCCCCCGTGAAGCTTTCTTT
v_gene: TRBV9; j_gene: TRBJ1-5; len: 15; d_gene: TRBD1; abundance: NA; CDR3aa: CASSVGSGGLQPQHF; CDR3nt: TGTGCCAGCAGCGTAGGGTCAGGGGGCCTTCAGCCCCAGCATTTT
v_gene: TRBV9; j_gene: TRBJ2-2; len: 13; d_gene: NA; abundance: NA; CDR3aa: CASSVGGTGELFF; CDR3nt: TGTGCCAGCAGTGTAGGAGGCACCGGGGAGCTGTTTTTT
v_gene: TRBV7-3; j_gene: TRBJ2-3; len: 15; d_gene: NA; abundance: NA; CDR3aa: CASSFGVSSTDTQYF; CDR3nt: TGTGCCAGCAGCTTCGGGGTTTCTAGCACAGATACGCAGTATTTT
v_gene: TRBV6-2/TRBV6-3; j_gene: TRBJ2-1; len: 13; d_gene: NA; abundance: few; CDR3aa: CASSRLVENEQFF; CDR3nt: TGTGCCAGCAGCCGCCTTGTCGAGAATGAGCAGTTCTTC
v_gene: TRBV5-6; j_gene: TRBJ1-6; len: 14; d_gene: NA; abundance: few; CDR3aa: CASSSLSEDSPLHF; CDR3nt: TGTGCCAGCAGTAGTCTCTCGGAGGACTCACCCCTCCACTTT
v_gene: TRBV6-5; j_gene: TRBJ1-4; len: 14; d_gene: TRBD1; abundance: NA; CDR3aa: CASSRGQAGEKLFF; CDR3nt: TGTGCCAGCAGTAGGGGACAGGCTGGTGAAAAACTGTTTTTT
v_gene: TRBV13; j_gene: TRBJ1-2; len: 13; d_gene: NA; abundance: NA; CDR3aa: CASSLAGLYGYTF; CDR3nt: TGTGCCAGCAGCTTAGCGGGCCTCTATGGCTACACCTTC
v_gene: TRBV7-2; j_gene: TRBJ1-5; len: 13; d_gene: NA; abundance: NA; CDR3aa: CASSLVVDQPQHF; CDR3nt: TGTGCCAGCAGCTTAGTTGTTGATCAGCCCCAGCATTTT
v_gene: TRBV19; j_gene: TRBJ1-6; len: 14; d_gene: TRBD1; abundance: NA; CDR3aa: CASSIRGGNSPLHF; CDR3nt: TGTGCCAGTAGTATAAGAGGGGGCAATTCACCCCTCCACTTT
v_gene: TRBV19; j_gene: TRBJ1-5; len: 14; d_gene: NA; abundance: NA; CDR3aa: CASEGSYSNQPQHF; CDR3nt: TGTGCCAGCGAGGGTTCCTACAGCAATCAGCCCCAGCATTTT
v_gene: TRBV30; j_gene: TRBJ1-6; len: 14; d_gene: TRBD1; abundance: NA; CDR3aa: CAWPTGTDNSPLHF; CDR3nt: TGTGCCTGGCCCACCGGGACAGATAATTCACCCCTCCACTTT
v_gene: TRBV11-2; j_gene: TRBJ2-3; len: 16; d_gene: TRBD2; abundance: NA; CDR3aa: CASSPGLAPVVDTQYF; CDR3nt: TGTGCCAGCAGCCCCGGACTAGCCCCCGTGGTAGATACGCAGTATTTT
v_gene: TRBV6-6; j_gene: TRBJ2-5; len: 15; d_gene: NA; abundance: NA; CDR3aa: CASSYSRTPQETQYF; CDR3nt: TGTGCCAGCAGTTACTCGAGGACTCCACAAGAGACCCAGTACTTC
v_gene: TRBV18; j_gene: TRBJ2-1; len: 19; d_gene: TRBD2; abundance: NA; CDR3aa: CASSPPVSRSGGPYNEQFF; CDR3nt: TGTGCCAGCTCACCACCGGTAAGTCGTAGCGGGGGACCCTACAATGAGCAGTTCTTC
v_gene: TRBV5-4; j_gene: TRBJ1-3; len: 16; d_gene: NA; abundance: NA; CDR3aa: CASSLTKGASGNTIYF; CDR3nt: TGTGCCAGCAGCTTGACGAAGGGCGCCTCTGGAAACACCATATATTTT
v_gene: TRBV7-2; j_gene: TRBJ1-1; len: 13; d_gene: NA; abundance: NA; CDR3aa: CASSLRQSTEAFF; CDR3nt: TGTGCCAGCAGCTTACGGCAGTCCACTGAAGCTTTCTTT
v_gene: TRBV11-2; j_gene: TRBJ2-2; len: 13; d_gene: NA; abundance: NA; CDR3aa: CASSPMNTGELFF; CDR3nt: TGTGCCAGCAGCCCCATGAACACCGGGGAGCTGTTTTTT
v_gene: TRBV7-2; j_gene: TRBJ1-4; len: 17; d_gene: NA; abundance: few; CDR3aa: CASSLNQGGLANEKLFF; CDR3nt: TGTGCCAGCAGCTTAAATCAGGGAGGGTTGGCTAATGAAAAACTGTTTTTT
v_gene: TRBV6-5; j_gene: TRBJ2-3; len: 15; d_gene: NA; abundance: NA; CDR3aa: CASSYSGREVDTQYF; CDR3nt: TGTGCCAGCAGTTACTCAGGAAGGGAGGTAGATACGCAGTATTTT
v_gene: TRBV7-2; j_gene: TRBJ2-1; len: 15; d_gene: TRBD1; abundance: NA; CDR3aa: CASRLDRGLYNEQFF; CDR3nt: TGTGCCAGCAGACTTGACAGGGGGCTTTACAATGAGCAGTTCTTC
v_gene: TRBV30; j_gene: TRBJ1-3; len: 14; d_gene: NA; abundance: NA; CDR3aa: CAWSAGTNGNTIYF; CDR3nt: TGTGCCTGGAGTGCCGGGACAAATGGAAACACCATATATTTT
v_gene: TRBV4-3; j_gene: TRBJ1-2; len: 15; d_gene: NA; abundance: NA; CDR3aa: CASSPHGRYGYGYTF; CDR3nt: TGCGCCAGCAGCCCGCACGGACGATATGGCTATGGCTACACCTTC
v_gene: TRBV6-5; j_gene: TRBJ2-5; len: 14; d_gene: NA; abundance: NA; CDR3aa: CASSYSGGRETQYF; CDR3nt: TGTGCCAGCAGTTACTCAGGGGGTCGGGAGACCCAGTACTTC